This TCR beta chain comes out of a study of blood T cell repertoires in COVID-19. Trimming left V 4 bases short and J 0 bases short, with 28 bases between. This CDR3 comprises 21 residues. Germline CDR1 and CDR2: MNHEY and SVGEGT. TCRdb keeps only in-frame clones here, not all; method: immunoSEQ multiplex PCR. In the table there are a few hundred thousand clones, around 90% of which are singletons. Sequencing was done on a sample of peripheral blood. The rearrangement joins TRBV6-2 or TRBV6-3 to TRBJ1-5; possible D gene TRBD1, 6 bases. The TCR was taken from a woman between 55 and 75 years old with COVID-19, enrolled during active disease. CDR3 nucleotide sequence: TGTGCCAGCAGTTTGTTCAGGGGTCAGAGGGACGGATGGTATAGCAATCAGCCCCAGCATTTT. Residues: CASSLFRGQRDGWYSNQPQHF.